The sequence of this TCR beta chain was determined in a study of blood T cell repertoires in COVID-19. Study at large: Samples of COVID-19 (acute and convalescent) were obtained from the United States, Italy and Spain. From T cells, B-cell-depleted T cells, or PBMCs came the material, which was cDNA or gDNA.

Assay: immunoSEQ multiplex PCR; the TCRdb copy retains only in-frame clones and omits some. The data show 170,000 or so clones, with approximately 80% seen just once and under 3.5% held by the top ten. CDR1 and CDR2 from the germline V gene are SGHDN and FVKESK. V lost 1 base and J 2 bases, leaving 17 bases between the germline ends. The length of the CDR3 is 17 residues. The TCR originated in an older woman with acute or convalescent COVID-19. V is TRBV14 and J is TRBJ2-5; no definite D call. Sequencing used peripheral blood. For the CDR3, the DNA is TGTGCCAGCAGCCAAGGATTAAAAAAGACTCCGCAAGAGACCCAGTACTTC. Translation: CASSQGLKKTPQETQYF.